Presented here are 27 T cell receptor beta chains from one specimen sequenced in a study of cytomegalovirus exposure and HLA in healthy donors. The primer mix had 60 Vbeta and 13 Jbeta primers. Clones were sequenced by immunoSEQ multiplex PCR, and TCRdb holds only the in-frame ones, with some missing. The table lists about 150,000 clones, more than 70% of them singletons. Sequenced: PBMCs. These receptors all come from a man between 18 and 35 years old in good health and CMV-seropositive.

The chain links TRBV6-1 to TRBJ1-5; D remains unclear. CDR3 length: 13 residues. Germline CDR1 MNHNS, CDR2 SASEGT. With 5 bases removed from V and 7 bases from J, the gap between germline ends came to 12 bases. CDR3 residues: CASSSSRGQPQHF. The CDR3 DNA reads TGTGCCAGCAGTTCGAGTCGCGGACAGCCCCAGCATTTT.

The table lists this clone with a few counts. This chain connects TRBV4-2 to TRBJ2-2; D possibly corresponds to TRBD1 (7 bases). The length of the CDR3 is 14 residues. The germline CDR1 and CDR2 sequences are LGHNA and YNFKEQ. The V end was cut by 1 base, the J end by 7 bases, with 10 bases between. In DNA, the CDR3 is TGTGCCAGCAGCCAAGGACAGGGAGGCGGGGAGCTGTTTTTT. It codes for CASSQGQGGGELFF.

This clone appeared once. The chain is built from TRBV18 and TRBJ2-5; 7 nucleotides line up with TRBD2. This CDR3 has 14 residues. The germline V gene encodes CDR1 KGHSH and CDR2 LQKENI. V was clipped by 2 bases and J by 5 bases; unmatched bases: 5. The chain's CDR3 is CASSPDLGGETQYF. CDR3 DNA sequence: TGTGCCAGCTCACCAGACCTGGGGGGGGAGACCCAGTACTTC.

This chain uses TRBV15 with TRBJ2-1; no definite D call. Trimming took 8 bases from V and 9 from J, leaving 14 bases between them. Germline-derived CDR1 and CDR2 are LNHNV and YYDKDF (reference sequence). This CDR3 contains 12 residues. The DNA for the CDR3 is TGTGCCACCGGGCCCCCATTGGGTGAGCAGTTCTTC. Its protein is CATGPPLGEQFF.

This clone was detected only a few times. The chain employs TRBV11-2 and TRBJ2-1, with D possibly TRBD2 on 5 matching bases. V dropped 2 bases and J dropped 1 base, with 6 bases sitting between them. The CDR3 loop spans 14 amino acids. Germline V gene sequence: CDR1 SGHAT, CDR2 FQNNGV. The CDR3 protein is CASSLKRSYNEQFF. The DNA of the CDR3 is TGTGCCAGCAGCTTAAAGCGGTCCTACAATGAGCAGTTCTTC.

This sequence joins TRBV5-1 and TRBJ2-3; possible D gene TRBD2, 7 bases. The CDR3 spans 16 residues. Trimming took off 4 bases at V and 1 base at J, with 16 bases between the two ends. The germline gives CDR1 SGHRS, CDR2 YFSETQ. CDR3: CASSDAGAGGTDTQYF. CDR3 bases: TGCGCCAGCAGCGACGCAGGGGCGGGAGGCACAGATACGCAGTATTTT.

This clone turned up a few times. The J gene is TRBJ1-1, the V gene TRBV6-1; D may be TRBD1 (5 bases). Germline CDR1 and CDR2: MNHNS and SASEGT. Between the trimmed V and J ends, which lost 4 bases and 2 bases, there was a span of 8 bases. The CDR3 length is 13 residues. The CDR3 is CASSVGTNTEAFF. CDR3 nucleotides: TGTGCCAGCAGTGTCGGGACTAACACTGAAGCTTTCTTT.

The V call is TRBV7-8, the J call TRBJ2-7, with D perhaps matching TRBD1 (5 bases). The germline gives CDR1 SGHVS, CDR2 FQNEAQ. This CDR3 is built from 15 residues. Trimming took off 2 bases at V and 2 bases at J, with 13 bases between the two ends. The CDR3 DNA sequence: TGTGCCAGCAGCTTAAGTGGCAGGGCAGCCTACGAGCAGTACTTC. Translated, it gives CASSLSGRAAYEQYF.

This chain uses TRBV19 with TRBJ2-3, with 9 nucleotides matching TRBD2. This CDR3 has 17 residues. Germline loops: CDR1 LNHDA, CDR2 SQIVND (reference sequence). V lost 3 bases, J lost 0 bases, and 7 bases stayed unmatched. CDR3 loop: CASSIRLAGSSTDTQYF. For the CDR3, the DNA is TGTGCCAGTAGTATTCGGCTAGCGGGAAGTAGCACAGATACGCAGTATTTT.

The chain employs TRBV2 and TRBJ1-5; no reliable D call. Deletions cut 3 bases from V and 3 bases from J, with 6 bases between. CDR1 and CDR2 from the germline V gene are SNHLY and FYNNEI. This CDR3 has 13 amino acids. CDR3 sequence (DNA): TGTGCCAGCAGTGACAGGTCCAATCAGCCCCAGCATTTT. Protein product: CASSDRSNQPQHF.

This clone was recorded a few times. This chain connects TRBV28 to TRBJ2-1, with D possibly TRBD2 on 6 matching bases. Trimming stripped 6 bases from V and 12 bases from J, with 12 bases between. Germline-derived CDR1 and CDR2 are MDHEN and SYDVKM. The CDR3 is 11 residues long. The CDR3 sequence is CASSTGVVQFF. The CDR3, as DNA: TGTGCCAGCAGCACGGGGGTAGTGCAGTTCTTC.

This sequence joins TRBV7-9 and TRBJ2-7, with a tentative D call TRBD2 (6 bases). The CDR3 contains 15 residues. Trimming cost V 5 bases and J 9 bases, with 23 bases left between them. In germline, CDR1 is SEHNR, CDR2 FQNEAQ (reference sequence). Here the CDR3 reads CASSLGGGKGDGQYF. CDR3 nucleotide sequence: TGTGCCAGCAGCCTAGGAGGAGGGAAAGGGGACGGGCAGTACTTC.

The chain uses TRBV9 and TRBJ2-1, with D unclear. Germline assignment: CDR1 SGDLS and CDR2 YYNGEE. V shed 4 bases and J shed 0 bases, with 5 bases lying between them. The CDR3 has 13 residues. In DNA, the CDR3 is TGTGCCAGCAGCCTCAGCTCCTACAATGAGCAGTTCTTC. Protein: CASSLSSYNEQFF.

The rearrangement uses TRBV6-5 and TRBJ2-1, with 9 bases identical to TRBD2. The CDR3 extends over 13 amino acids. The V and J ends lost 7 bases and 9 bases, in that order; junction bases with no gene match: 7. CDR1 MNHEY and CDR2 SVGAGI come from the germline V gene. The CDR3 bases are TGTGCCAGCACATTAGCGGGAGTGGGTGAGCAGTTCTTC. Translating it yields CASTLAGVGEQFF.

The rearrangement uses TRBV6-5 and TRBJ1-2, with TRBD1 matching 12 bases. V shed 8 bases and J 6 bases; nucleotides not matched to a gene: 10. This CDR3 region has 15 residues. Germline V gives CDR1 MNHEY, CDR2 SVGAGI. CDR3 amino acids: CASSAAGTGGDGYTF. The CDR3 DNA is TGTGCCAGCTCCGCAGCCGGGACAGGGGGCGATGGCTACACCTTC.

J is TRBJ1-3 and V is TRBV4-1; D gene uncertain. Germline V gene sequence: CDR1 MGHRA, CDR2 YSYEKL. Trimming took off 6 bases at V and 0 bases at J, with 9 bases between the two ends. This CDR3 is built from 14 residues. CDR3: CASSREYSGNTIYF. CDR3 coding DNA: TGCGCCAGCAGTCGGGAATACTCTGGAAACACCATATATTTT.

The chain carries TRBV28 and TRBJ2-7; D is perhaps TRBD1 (5 bases). The CDR3 is 13 amino acids. V lost 3 bases to trimming and J lost 5 bases, with 11 bases between them. Germline V gives CDR1 MDHEN, CDR2 SYDVKM. CDR3 nucleotides: TGTGCCAGCAGTTTTTGGGGCAGCCACGAGCAGTACTTC. It translates to CASSFWGSHEQYF.

This clone appeared a single time. V gene TRBV18 combines with J gene TRBJ1-1, with D unresolved. CDR3 length equals 14 residues. V lost 0 bases to trimming and J lost 7 bases, with 12 bases between them. The germline V gene has CDR1 KGHSH and CDR2 LQKENI. This chain's CDR3 is CASSPPYAGIEAFF. The CDR3, as DNA: TGTGCCAGCTCACCACCGTACGCGGGGATTGAAGCTTTCTTT.

This chain links TRBV5-1 with TRBJ2-7, with D perhaps TRBD2 (6 bases). Germline V gives CDR1 SGHRS, CDR2 YFSETQ. This CDR3 region has 16 residues. Deletions cut 7 bases from V and 1 base from J, with 21 bases between. The CDR3 sequence: CASGLQMGGVSYEQYF. In nucleotides, the CDR3 is TGCGCCAGCGGATTACAAATGGGAGGTGTATCCTACGAGCAGTACTTC.

This chain links TRBV9 with TRBJ2-2; 8 positions match TRBD2. CDR1 and CDR2 (germline): SGDLS, YYNGEE. V shed 0 bases, J shed 8 bases, and the junction held 12 bases outside the gene matches. CDR3 length: 17 amino acids. CDR3 DNA sequence: TGTGCCAGCAGCGTAGTCCCCTCGGGGGGGAGACGAGGGGAGCTGTTTTTT. Residues: CASSVVPSGGRRGELFF.

The gene calls are TRBV18 and TRBJ1-4; 7 bases map to TRBD1. This CDR3 is built from 15 residues. Trimming at V came to 3 bases and at J to 7 bases, leaving 8 bases not matched to a gene. The germline V gene has CDR1 KGHSH and CDR2 LQKENI. This chain's CDR3 is CASSPLEGGPEKLFF. The CDR3 bases are TGTGCCAGCTCACCCCTCGAAGGGGGCCCTGAAAAACTGTTTTTT. The full variable domain, completed using reference TRBV18 and TRBJ1-4, is NAGVMQNPRHLVRRRGQEARLRCSPMKGHSHVYWYRQLPEEGLKFMVYLQKENIIDESGMPKERFSAEFPKEGPSILRIQQVVRGDSAAYFCASSPLEGGPEKLFFGSGTQLSVL.

Remarks on this clone: At one end, the junction sequence differs from germline, possibly due to a read error. The CDR3 region is CSVDEPTGLHF. The DNA for the CDR3 is TGCAGCGTTGATGAACCGACAGGGCTCCACTTC. The chain employs TRBV29-1 and TRBJ2-7; 7 bases align to TRBD1. The CDR3 is made up of 11 amino acids. Germline CDR1 SQVTM, CDR2 ANQGSEA.

CDR3 loop: CASSVLQAGVAGEQFF. The CDR3 region has the DNA TGTGCCAGCAGCGTCCTCCAAGCGGGAGTAGCGGGTGAGCAGTTCTTC. The rearrangement joins TRBV9 to TRBJ2-1; TRBD2 matches 8 bases. CDR3 length equals 16 residues. Germline V lookup: CDR1 SGDLS, CDR2 YYNGEE. The J segment lost 9 bases and the V segment lost 2 bases, leaving 13 bases of the junction unmatched.

The chain has TRBV6-1 and TRBJ1-5; possibly TRBD1 for D (6 bases). CDR3 length: 16 amino acids. Germline loops: CDR1 MNHNS, CDR2 SASEGT. V gave up 4 bases and J gave up 0 bases, with 13 bases separating them. In DNA, the CDR3 is TGTGCCAGCAGTGGAGACGGACAGAATAGCAATCAGCCCCAGCATTTT. This translates into CASSGDGQNSNQPQHF.

The CDR3 reads CASSLTGGPYEQYF. The CDR3 DNA reads as TGTGCCAGCAGTTTAACAGGGGGCCCCTACGAGCAGTACTTC. This sequence joins TRBV28 and TRBJ2-7; TRBD1 matches at 9 bases. Trimming cost V 2 bases and J 2 bases; bases outside gene matches: 1. The CDR3 has 14 amino acids. Germline-derived CDR1 and CDR2 are MDHEN and SYDVKM. Combining the CDR3 with reference TRBV28 and TRBJ2-7 gives the whole variable domain DVKVTQSSRYLVKRTGEKVFLECVQDMDHENMFWYRQDPGLGLRLIYFSYDVKMKEKGDIPEGYSVSREKKERFSLILESASTNQTSMYLCASSLTGGPYEQYFGPGTRLTVT.

The chain recombines TRBV18 with TRBJ1-2; TRBD1 agrees at 7 bases. The CDR3 has 14 amino acids. V gave up 4 bases and J gave up 0 bases; unmatched junction bases: 2. Germline CDR1 reads KGHSH; CDR2 reads LQKENI. In nucleotides, the CDR3 is TGTGCCAGCTCACGGGACAGCCCTAACTATGGCTACACCTTC. Its protein product is CASSRDSPNYGYTF.

This clone was recorded once. The chain couples TRBV4-2 to TRBJ2-4, with 8 nucleotides matching TRBD1. Germline-derived CDR1 and CDR2 are LGHNA and YNFKEQ. CDR3 size: 15 residues. Unmatched junction bases numbered 7, after V lost 4 bases and J lost 5 bases. The CDR3 is CASSLGQDFQNIQYF. CDR3 DNA sequence: TGTGCCAGCAGCCTGGGACAGGACTTCCAAAACATTCAGTACTTC.